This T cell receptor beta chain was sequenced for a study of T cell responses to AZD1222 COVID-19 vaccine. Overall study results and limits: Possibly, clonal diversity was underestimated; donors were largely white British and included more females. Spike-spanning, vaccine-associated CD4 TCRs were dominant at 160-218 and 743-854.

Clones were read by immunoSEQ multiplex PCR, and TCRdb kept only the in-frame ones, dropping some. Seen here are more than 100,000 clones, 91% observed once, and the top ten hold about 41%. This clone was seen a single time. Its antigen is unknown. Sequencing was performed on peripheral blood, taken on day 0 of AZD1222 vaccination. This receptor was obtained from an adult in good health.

The chain's CDR3 is CASSQNGPNYGYTF. CDR3 in DNA: TGCGCCAGCAGCCAAAATGGGCCGAACTATGGCTACACCTTC. V is TRBV4-1 and J is TRBJ1-2, with D unresolved. The CDR3 consists of 14 residues. Per germline, CDR1 MGHRA and CDR2 YSYEKL. Trimming removed 2 bases from V and 2 bases from J, with 9 bases in between.